Following are 28 T cell receptor beta chains from one sample sequenced in a study of blood T cell repertoires in COVID-19. Sequencing used immunoSEQ multiplex PCR; TCRdb keeps in-frame clones, though not all of them. The sample lists 250,000 to 300,000 clones, 86% occurring once. The sample was peripheral blood. The receptors come from a woman in her 30s with COVID-19, enrolled during active disease.

The rearrangement links TRBV7-8 to TRBJ1-2, with 8 bases matching TRBD1. V shed 7 bases and J 11 bases; nucleotides not matched to a gene: 15. This CDR3 is built from 14 residues. Germline V gives CDR1 SGHVS, CDR2 FQNEAQ. The CDR3 region has the DNA TGTGCCAGCACTCCTTCTAGACAGGGGACGGCGTACACCTTC. This encodes CASTPSRQGTAYTF.

The chain combines TRBV6-5 with TRBJ2-1; 7 bases are shared with TRBD1. The CDR3 has 15 residues. V lost 5 bases to trimming and J lost 3 bases; unmatched junction nucleotides: 7. Germline loops: CDR1 MNHEY, CDR2 SVGAGI. The CDR3 spells CASSTLRDSYNEQFF. The CDR3 DNA is TGTGCCAGCAGTACACTCCGGGACAGCTACAATGAGCAGTTCTTC.

V is TRBV30 and J is TRBJ1-2; D is uncertain. The germline CDR1 and CDR2 sequences are GTSNPN and SVGIG (reference sequence). The V gene lost 2 bases and the J gene lost 0 bases, with 10 bases spanning the gap. The length of the CDR3 is 14 residues. The CDR3 reads CAWSRSFTNYGYTF. CDR3 sequence (DNA): TGTGCCTGGAGTCGGAGTTTTACTAACTATGGCTACACCTTC.

The gene calls are TRBV6-6 and TRBJ2-7; 8 nucleotides match TRBD1. This CDR3 has 15 amino acids. Trimming took 4 bases from V and 1 from J; bases not matched to a gene: 6. Germline lookup yields CDR1 MNHNY and CDR2 SVGAGI (reference sequence). The CDR3 loop reads CASSSPGQASYEQYF. CDR3 sequence (DNA): TGTGCCAGCAGTTCCCCGGGACAGGCATCCTACGAGCAGTACTTC.

CDR3 DNA sequence: TGTGCCAGCAGCTTAGGGGTGGACAGGTTCCGCGCAGATACGCAGTATTTT. This gives the protein CASSLGVDRFRADTQYF. The chain recombines TRBV7-2 with TRBJ2-3; 7 bases fit TRBD1. CDR1 SGHTA and CDR2 FQGNSA come from the germline V gene. V was pared by 1 base and J by 4 bases, with 11 bases of the junction left unmatched. The CDR3 spans 17 residues.

The chain uses TRBV12-5 and TRBJ1-6, with no clear D. The germline gives CDR1 LGHNT, CDR2 FRNRAP. The CDR3 loop spans 18 amino acids. The ends were cut back, 4 bases at V and 0 bases at J, with 16 bases in the middle. The CDR3 spells CASGSPPGAASYNSPLHF. DNA of the CDR3: TGTGCTAGTGGTTCCCCCCCAGGTGCAGCCTCCTATAATTCACCCCTCCACTTT.

CDR3 sequence: CASSPTGVNTEAFF. Here the CDR3 DNA reads TGTGCCAGCTCACCGACAGGGGTGAACACTGAAGCTTTCTTT. The V gene is TRBV18, the J gene TRBJ1-1; TRBD1 agrees at 8 bases. Germline CDR1 reads KGHSH; CDR2 reads LQKENI. CDR3 size: 14 residues. After removal of 3 bases from V and 0 bases from J, the junction contained 0 bases not matched to a gene.

This chain uses TRBV5-8 with TRBJ2-7; D may be TRBD2 (5 bases). Between the trimmed V and J ends, which lost 4 bases and 3 bases, there was a span of 14 bases. Germline-derived CDR1 and CDR2 are SGHTS and YDEGEE. There are 14 residues in the CDR3. The CDR3 DNA follows: TGTGCCAGCAGCCCCTTAGGAGGAGGCTACGAGCAGTACTTC. Translation: CASSPLGGGYEQYF.

The gene calls are TRBV2 and TRBJ1-1, with D uncertain. The CDR3 totals 12 residues. V gave up 6 bases and J gave up 7 bases, with 12 bases separating them. Per germline, CDR1 SNHLY and CDR2 FYNNEI. The CDR3 nucleotides are TGTGCCAGCAGATTGGAGACGGATGAAGCTTTCTTT. It is translated as CASRLETDEAFF.

The chain employs TRBV10-2 and TRBJ1-2; D perhaps matches TRBD1 (6 bases). Germline-derived CDR1 and CDR2 are WSHSY and SAAADI. The CDR3 length is 14 residues. The V gene lost 8 bases and the J gene lost 5 bases, with 18 bases spanning the gap. The CDR3 here is CASLVHPRGYGYTF. In DNA form, the CDR3 reads TGCGCCAGCCTTGTTCATCCCAGGGGATATGGCTACACCTTC.

The V call is TRBV7-9, the J call TRBJ2-1; 8 bases match TRBD1. With V trimmed by 5 bases and J by 1 base, 10 bases remained unmatched. Germline-derived CDR1 and CDR2 are SEHNR and FQNEAQ (reference sequence). The CDR3 spans 17 residues. The CDR3 sequence: CASSPRTGWGSYNEQFF. The CDR3 DNA reads as TGTGCCAGCAGCCCCCGGACAGGGTGGGGATCCTACAATGAGCAGTTCTTC.

V usage is TRBV9 and J usage is TRBJ1-1; 8 bases fit TRBD1. With V trimmed by 2 bases and J by 5 bases, 11 bases remained unmatched. Germline assignment: CDR1 SGDLS and CDR2 YYNGEE. There are 16 residues in the CDR3. Written as DNA, the CDR3 is TGTGCCAGCAGCGTCCAGACAGGGGCCTCGCGGACTGAAGCTTTCTTT. This encodes CASSVQTGASRTEAFF.

The DNA of the CDR3 is TGTGCCAGCAGCTTCGCGGGACGGCTAAAAGAAAAACTGTTTTTT. Translation: CASSFAGRLKEKLFF. The rearrangement joins TRBV11-2 to TRBJ1-4; tentative D call: TRBD1 (5 bases). Germline V gives CDR1 SGHAT, CDR2 FQNNGV. V lost 3 bases and J 8 bases, leaving 16 bases between the germline ends. This CDR3 has 15 residues. Full variable domain (remainder filled in from reference TRBV11-2 and TRBJ1-4): EAGVAQSPRYKIIEKRQSVAFWCNPISGHATLYWYQQILGQGPKLLIQFQNNGVVDDSQLPKDRFSAERLKGVDSTLKIQPAKLEDSAVYLCASSFAGRLKEKLFFGSGTQLSVL.

This sequence joins TRBV28 and TRBJ1-1, with 9 nucleotides matching TRBD1. The CDR3 loop spans 15 amino acids. Germline V gene data show CDR1 as MDHEN and CDR2 as SYDVKM. With V trimmed by 6 bases and J by 5 bases, 10 bases remained unmatched. The CDR3 sequence: CASSSQGAPETEAFF. In DNA, the CDR3 is TGTGCCAGCAGCTCACAGGGGGCGCCGGAAACTGAAGCTTTCTTT.

The chain employs TRBV5-1 and TRBJ1-2; TRBD1 might be the D (6 bases). CDR1 and CDR2 (germline): SGHRS, YFSETQ. The CDR3 has 16 residues. V was shortened by 0 bases and J by 6 bases, with 18 bases between the two germline ends. The CDR3 protein is CASSLARGGAVDGYTF. CDR3 DNA: TGCGCCAGCAGCTTGGCGCGTGGGGGCGCGGTGGATGGCTACACCTTC.

The rearrangement uses TRBV5-1 and TRBJ2-7; 9 bases align to TRBD1. The ends lost 5 bases at V and 2 bases at J; junction bases unmatched: 8. Germline V lookup: CDR1 SGHRS, CDR2 YFSETQ. This CDR3 spans 15 amino acids. The CDR3 coding sequence is TGCGCCAGCAGGGGGGACAGGGTATTTCCCTACGAGCAGTACTTC. Protein product: CASRGDRVFPYEQYF. The full variable domain, rest sourced from reference TRBV5-1 and TRBJ2-7, is KAGVTQTPRYLIKTRGQQVTLSCSPISGHRSVSWYQQTPGQGLQFLFEYFSETQRNKGNFPGRFSGRQFSNSRSEMNVSTLELGDSALYLCASRGDRVFPYEQYFGPGTRLTVT.

The genes are TRBV3-1 (or the pseudogene TRBV3-2) and TRBJ2-2, with D perhaps matching TRBD2 (5 bases). The CDR3 has 15 residues. Trimming stripped 3 bases from V and 3 bases from J, with 11 bases between. The germline V gene has CDR1 LGHDT and CDR2 YNNKEL (reference sequence). CDR3: CASSQIGRDTGELFF. The CDR3 DNA is TGTGCCAGCAGCCAGATAGGGCGGGACACCGGGGAGCTGTTTTTT.

The rearrangement uses TRBV18 and TRBJ2-3, with TRBD2 matching over 12 bases. The CDR3 is made up of 16 amino acids. V shed 6 bases and J 5 bases; nucleotides not matched to a gene: 9. The V gene's germline CDR1 is KGHSH and CDR2 LQKENI. CDR3: CASSPTSGGPGDTQYF. CDR3 sequence (DNA): TGTGCCAGCTCCCCTACTAGCGGGGGGCCGGGAGATACGCAGTATTTT.

This clone was counted only a few times. V is TRBV19 and J is TRBJ1-2; D unclear. The CDR3 is 12 amino acids. Germline V CDR1 and CDR2: LNHDA, SQIVND (reference sequence). The V gene lost 1 base and the J gene lost 7 bases, with 7 bases spanning the gap. CDR3 protein: CASSIGSRGYTF. CDR3 nucleotide sequence: TGTGCCAGTAGTATAGGTTCTCGTGGCTACACCTTC.

The chain carries TRBV7-9 and TRBJ1-1; D gene ambiguous. The CDR3 spans 14 residues. V was trimmed by 3 bases and J by 0 bases, leaving 8 bases between them. Germline-derived CDR1 and CDR2 are SEHNR and FQNEAQ (reference sequence). Written as DNA, the CDR3 is TGTGCCAGCAGCTTTAGCCAGTTGAACACTGAAGCTTTCTTT. Translated, it gives CASSFSQLNTEAFF.

The chain combines TRBV19 with TRBJ2-2; tentative D call: TRBD2 (6 bases). Germline CDR1 LNHDA, CDR2 SQIVND (reference sequence). Trimming removed 1 base from V and 6 bases from J, with 12 bases in between. The CDR3 totals 15 residues. The CDR3, as DNA: TGTGCCAGTAGTATAGGGGGACTGGTCTCCGGGGAGCTGTTTTTT. Translating gives CASSIGGLVSGELFF.

This clone occurred many times. This rearrangement joins TRBV6-5 to TRBJ1-5, with 9 bases aligning to TRBD1. After removal of 2 bases from V and 3 bases from J, the junction contained 2 bases not matched to a gene. The CDR3 has 15 amino acids. Germline CDR1 MNHEY, CDR2 SVGAGI. CDR3 DNA sequence: TGTGCCAGCAGTTACGGGACAGGGAACAATCAGCCCCAGCATTTT. Protein sequence: CASSYGTGNNQPQHF.

This clone was counted only a few times. This chain uses TRBV10-1 with TRBJ1-5; D is uncertain. The CDR3 has 11 residues. Germline assignment: CDR1 WNHNN and CDR2 SYGVQD (reference sequence). Between the trimmed V and J ends, which lost 8 bases and 10 bases, there was a span of 12 bases. CDR3 sequence (DNA): TGCGCCAGCGCGGGGTTTCGACCCCAGCATTTT. Amino acids: CASAGFRPQHF.

This clone was detected only a few times. The rearrangement uses TRBV18 and TRBJ1-1; D not resolved. Germline assignment: CDR1 KGHSH and CDR2 LQKENI. This CDR3 is built from 14 residues. Trimming shortened V by 3 bases and J by 5 bases, and 13 bases separated the two germline ends. The CDR3 sequence is CASSPWTERTEAFF. CDR3 bases: TGTGCCAGCTCACCCTGGACGGAGCGGACTGAAGCTTTCTTT.

The J gene is TRBJ2-3, the V gene TRBV30, with 8 nucleotides matching TRBD1. The junction had 8 bases not matched to a gene; V was cut back by 2 bases and J by 1 base. From germline, CDR1 is GTSNPN and CDR2 SVGIG (reference sequence). The CDR3 totals 16 residues. The CDR3 bases are TGTGCCTGGAGTATAGGAACAGGGGGTGGCACAGATACGCAGTATTTT. Translating gives CAWSIGTGGGTDTQYF. Complete variable domain (other parts from reference TRBV30 and TRBJ2-3): SQTIHQWPATLVQPVGSPLSLECTVEGTSNPNLYWYRQAAGRGLQLLFYSVGIGQISSEVPQNLSASRPQDRQFILSSKKLLLSDSGFYLCAWSIGTGGGTDTQYFGPGTRLTVL.

This rearrangement joins TRBV20-1 to TRBJ1-1, with no clear D. Germline V gene lookup returns CDR1 DFQATT and CDR2 SNEGSKA (reference sequence). V was cut by 3 bases and J by 5 bases, with 4 bases left in between. This CDR3 comprises 10 residues. Here the CDR3 reads CSASRTEAFF. CDR3 bases: TGCAGTGCTAGTCGTACTGAAGCTTTCTTT.

The J gene is TRBJ2-1, the V gene TRBV27, with 7 bases that match TRBD2. CDR1 and CDR2 (germline): MNHEY, SMNVEV (reference sequence). The CDR3 is 16 residues long. The V segment lost 6 bases and the J segment 4 bases; nucleotides outside the gene matches: 12. The DNA of the CDR3 is TGTGCCAGCAGCAACACGGCGTCCGGGGGGTACAATGAGCAGTTCTTC. Protein sequence: CASSNTASGGYNEQFF.

Points on this clone: One junction end does not reproduce the germline sequence, and a read error may be involved. The CDR3 DNA sequence: TGTGCCAGCATCCAAAATCCCGGGACAGGCGGGACTGAAGCTTTCTTT. This encodes CASIQNPGTGGTEAFF. The chain employs TRBV16 and TRBJ1-1, with 8 bases that match TRBD1. Germline V lookup: CDR1 KGHSY, CDR2 FQNENV. CDR3 length: 16 amino acids.